Following are 26 T cell receptor beta chains from one sample sequenced in a study of tissue T cells after allogeneic stem cell transplantation. This research-autopsy study prospectively enrolled adult allogeneic hematopoietic cell transplant recipients with steroid-refractory graft-versus-host disease. Only in-frame clones appear in the TCRdb table, and some are missing; sequencing was by immunoSEQ multiplex PCR. The sample shows some 2,500 clones, about 71% of them seen only once. The starting material was colon tissue, obtained at autopsy. The receptors originated from an older male patient with steroid-refractory graft-versus-host disease after an allogeneic stem cell transplant. Some T cells may have originated in the graft donor.

This CDR3 reads CASSSQGIRNTEAFF. The CDR3 DNA reads as TGTGCCAGCAGCTCTCAGGGGATACGAAACACTGAAGCTTTCTTT. V and J are TRBV2 and TRBJ1-1, with D perhaps matching TRBD1 (6 bases). The CDR3 is 15 amino acids. CDR1 and CDR2 from the germline V gene are SNHLY and FYNNEI. Trimming cost V 6 bases and J 2 bases, with 16 bases left between them.

The chain joins TRBV11-2 to TRBJ2-2, with 11 positions matching TRBD2. Germline V gene sequence: CDR1 SGHAT, CDR2 FQNNGV. The V and J ends lost 5 bases and 6 bases, in that order; junction bases with no gene match: 8. CDR3 length: 16 residues. This CDR3 is CASSPLGSGGAGELFF. The CDR3 DNA reads TGTGCCAGCAGCCCCCTAGGTAGCGGGGGGGCCGGGGAGCTGTTTTTT.

This clone was counted a few times. The chain carries TRBV7-8 and TRBJ2-7; D is ambiguous. The V gene lost 5 bases and the J gene lost 3 bases, with 5 bases spanning the gap. The CDR3 runs to 11 residues. Germline-derived CDR1 and CDR2 are SGHVS and FQNEAQ. This chain's CDR3 is CASSLYYEQYF. CDR3 coding DNA: TGTGCCAGCAGCCTTTACTACGAGCAGTACTTC. The full variable domain, in which reference TRBV7-8 and TRBJ2-7 provide the parts outside the CDR3, is GAGVSQSPRYKVAKRGQDVALRCDPISGHVSLFWYQQALGQGPEFLTYFQNEAQLDKSGLPSDRFFAERPEGSVSTLKIQRTQQEDSAVYLCASSLYYEQYFGPGTRLTVT.

The J gene is TRBJ2-7, the V gene TRBV19; 7 bases are shared with TRBD1. The CDR3 has 13 amino acids. Germline values: CDR1 LNHDA, CDR2 SQIVND (reference sequence). The V segment lost 7 bases and the J segment 4 bases; nucleotides outside the gene matches: 7. The CDR3, as DNA: TGTGCCAGTAAACTCACAGGGGAGTACGAGCAGTACTTC. Protein product: CASKLTGEYEQYF.

The chain links TRBV6-4 to TRBJ1-5; no clear D gene. The CDR3 runs 13 residues. V dropped 4 bases and J dropped 5 bases, with 9 bases sitting between them. Germline V gene data show CDR1 as MRHNA and CDR2 as SNTAGT. This chain's CDR3 is CASSATWDQPQHF. CDR3 bases: TGTGCCAGCAGTGCCACATGGGATCAGCCCCAGCATTTT.

The sample holds a few counts of this clone. The chain employs TRBV19 and TRBJ1-3; D uncertain. The CDR3 extends over 14 amino acids. CDR1 and CDR2 (germline): LNHDA, SQIVND (reference sequence). Trimming removed 7 bases at V and 2 bases at J, with 12 bases between. The CDR3 DNA reads TGTGCCAGTAAGGTCACAGAAGCTGGAAACACCATATATTTT. Protein product: CASKVTEAGNTIYF.

V and J are TRBV27 and TRBJ2-1; TRBD1 agrees at 7 bases. V shed 6 bases, J shed 10 bases, and the junction held 9 bases outside the gene matches. The CDR3 is 13 amino acids. The germline V gene encodes CDR1 MNHEY and CDR2 SMNVEV (reference sequence). This CDR3 is CASRTLQGNEQFF. CDR3 nucleotides: TGTGCCAGCAGAACCTTACAGGGGAACGAGCAGTTCTTC.

This chain links TRBV2 with TRBJ1-1; weak D call: TRBD1 (5 bases). Germline lookup yields CDR1 SNHLY and CDR2 FYNNEI. V dropped 3 bases and J dropped 5 bases, with 13 bases sitting between them. The CDR3 length is 14 residues. The chain's CDR3 is CASSEVAKGTEAFF. The CDR3 region has the DNA TGTGCCAGCAGTGAGGTAGCTAAGGGGACTGAAGCTTTCTTT.

The chain joins TRBV28 to TRBJ1-1; D is ambiguous. This CDR3 has 14 amino acids. With 3 bases removed from V and 1 base from J, the gap between germline ends came to 9 bases. Germline V lookup: CDR1 MDHEN, CDR2 SYDVKM. The chain's CDR3 is CASSFGQRNTEAFF. The CDR3 DNA reads TGTGCCAGCAGTTTCGGGCAGCGGAACACTGAAGCTTTCTTT.

V is TRBV18 and J is TRBJ2-3, with 14 bases that match TRBD2. This CDR3 is built from 18 residues. In germline, CDR1 is KGHSH, CDR2 LQKENI. V was pared by 3 bases and J by 0 bases, with 5 bases of the junction left unmatched. As DNA, the CDR3 is TGTGCCAGCTCACCCTGGACTAGCGGGGGGCAGAGCACAGATACGCAGTATTTT. Its translation is CASSPWTSGGQSTDTQYF.

This clone appeared once. The J gene is TRBJ2-7, the V gene TRBV7-8, with 7 positions matching TRBD1. V was clipped by 5 bases and J by 6 bases; unmatched bases: 1. The V gene's germline CDR1 is SGHVS and CDR2 FQNEAQ. The CDR3 runs to 11 residues. The DNA of the CDR3 is TGTGCCAGCAGCCCAGGGGGCGAGCAGTACTTC. This translates into CASSPGGEQYF.

The chain joins TRBV20-1 to TRBJ2-7; no clear D gene. Between the trimmed V and J ends, which lost 7 bases and 2 bases, there was a span of 9 bases. The CDR3 totals 11 residues. CDR1 DFQATT and CDR2 SNEGSKA come from the germline V gene (reference sequence). DNA of the CDR3: TGCAGTGTCAGTTCAGCCTACGAGCAGTACTTC. Protein product: CSVSSAYEQYF.

This chain uses TRBV6-1 with TRBJ2-5, with unresolved D. In germline, CDR1 is MNHNS, CDR2 SASEGT. The V and J ends lost 8 bases and 0 bases respectively, with 10 bases between them. The CDR3 is made up of 13 amino acids. The CDR3 coding sequence is TGTGCCAGCCGCCCTGACTACCAAGAGACCCAGTACTTC. This gives the protein CASRPDYQETQYF.

The genes are TRBV7-9 and TRBJ2-3; D may be TRBD1 (5 bases). The CDR3 spans 13 residues. Germline V CDR1 and CDR2: SEHNR, FQNEAQ (reference sequence). Trimming removed 0 bases from V and 4 bases from J, with 5 bases in between. This chain's CDR3 is CASSLAQADTQYF. CDR3 bases: TGTGCCAGCAGCTTAGCACAGGCAGATACGCAGTATTTT. The full variable domain, rest sourced from reference TRBV7-9 and TRBJ2-3, is DTGVSQNPRHKITKRGQNVTFRCDPISEHNRLYWYRQTLGQGPEFLTYFQNEAQLEKSRLLSDRFSAERPKGSFSTLEIQRTEQGDSAMYLCASSLAQADTQYFGPGTRLTVL.

The V call is TRBV28, the J call TRBJ2-7, with 7 bases lining up with TRBD1. Germline loops: CDR1 MDHEN, CDR2 SYDVKM. V lost 6 bases, J lost 4 bases, and 3 bases stayed unmatched. The CDR3 runs to 12 residues. The CDR3 sequence is CASRTGQYEQYF. CDR3 coding DNA: TGTGCCAGCAGAACGGGACAGTACGAGCAGTACTTC.

Relative to its sample, this clone is large. The genes are TRBV7-9 and TRBJ1-1; D possibly corresponds to TRBD1 (5 bases). V was pared by 1 base and J by 7 bases, with 13 bases between. The germline V gene encodes CDR1 SEHNR and CDR2 FQNEAQ (reference sequence). The CDR3 is 14 residues long. The CDR3 reads CASSLGGGEFEAFF. Here the CDR3 DNA reads TGTGCCAGCAGCTTAGGGGGCGGAGAATTTGAAGCTTTCTTT.

This chain connects TRBV11-2 to TRBJ2-7; D may be TRBD2 (6 bases). Germline CDR1 and CDR2: SGHAT and FQNNGV. V was pared by 8 bases and J by 2 bases, with 13 bases between. The CDR3 is made up of 13 amino acids. CDR3 DNA: TGTGCCAGCGAAGGGAGGAAACCCTACGAGCAGTACTTC. It encodes CASEGRKPYEQYF.

The chain joins TRBV28 to TRBJ2-6; TRBD2 might be the D (7 bases). Per the germline V gene, CDR1 is MDHEN and CDR2 is SYDVKM. The CDR3 covers 15 residues. V lost 5 bases and J 4 bases, leaving 12 bases between the germline ends. The CDR3 DNA reads TGTGCCAGCAGTAAAGGGGGGGCGGGGGCCAACGTCCTGACTTTC. Its protein product is CASSKGGAGANVLTF.

CDR3 sequence reads: CATEAGGNQPQHF. DNA for the CDR3: TGTGCCACCGAGGCGGGTGGCAATCAGCCCCAGCATTTT. The chain links TRBV7-8 to TRBJ1-5; D is unclear. Deletions cut 10 bases from V and 2 bases from J, with 12 bases between. The CDR3 consists of 13 residues. Looked up from germline, CDR1 is SGHVS and CDR2 is FQNEAQ. The full variable domain, in which reference TRBV7-8 and TRBJ1-5 provide the parts outside the CDR3, is GAGVSQSPRYKVAKRGQDVALRCDPISGHVSLFWYQQALGQGPEFLTYFQNEAQLDKSGLPSDRFFAERPEGSVSTLKIQRTQQEDSAVYLCATEAGGNQPQHFGDGTRLSIL.

The CDR3: CASSLVRGGADTQYF. The CDR3 nucleotides read TGTGCCAGCAGCTTAGTGCGCGGGGGGGCCGATACGCAGTATTTT. The chain couples TRBV11-2 to TRBJ2-3; 9 nucleotides align to TRBD2. Germline trimming cut 1 base from V and 6 bases from J; bases unmatched to any gene: 5. From germline, CDR1 is SGHAT and CDR2 FQNNGV. This CDR3 is 15 amino acids long.

The chain employs TRBV5-1 and TRBJ1-1; D is possibly TRBD1 (5 bases). CDR1 and CDR2 from the germline V gene are SGHRS and YFSETQ. V dropped 0 bases and J dropped 3 bases, with 12 bases sitting between them. The CDR3 is 15 residues long. The CDR3 sequence is CASSLAVGGDTEAFF. CDR3 bases: TGCGCCAGCAGCTTGGCCGTTGGGGGAGACACTGAAGCTTTCTTT.

The rearrangement uses TRBV5-1 and TRBJ1-5; D call uncertain. CDR1 is SGHRS and CDR2 is YFSETQ in the germline V gene. Trimming left V 0 bases short and J 15 bases short, with 16 bases between. The CDR3 spans 13 residues. In nucleotides, the CDR3 is TGCGCCAGCAGCTTGGGTAGGGAAAGCTCGTTGCATTTT. Amino acid sequence: CASSLGRESSLHF.

V is TRBV4-3 and J is TRBJ1-1, with D hard to call. V shed 0 bases and J shed 7 bases, with 12 bases lying between them. The CDR3 is made up of 14 amino acids. The germline V gene has CDR1 LGHNA and CDR2 YSLEER. Written as DNA, the CDR3 is TGCGCCAGCAGCCAAGATAAGTCGATAGGTGAAGCTTTCTTT. This encodes CASSQDKSIGEAFF.

The chain links TRBV5-1 to TRBJ1-6, with a tentative D call TRBD1 (6 bases). Deletions cut 2 bases from V and 7 bases from J, with 10 bases between. The CDR3 consists of 14 residues. From germline, CDR1 is SGHRS and CDR2 YFSETQ. CDR3 loop: CASSLQGGNSPLHF. The CDR3 DNA follows: TGCGCCAGCAGCTTACAGGGAGGAAATTCACCCCTCCACTTT.

The J gene is TRBJ2-5, the V gene TRBV5-4, with D unresolved. Trimming took 0 bases from V and 1 from J, leaving 19 bases between them. The CDR3 loop spans 18 amino acids. CDR1 SGHNT and CDR2 YYREEE come from the germline V gene (reference sequence). CDR3 in amino acids: CASSLAVRVGSSQETQYF. The CDR3 DNA sequence: TGTGCCAGCAGCTTGGCGGTTCGGGTGGGAAGTAGCCAAGAGACCCAGTACTTC.

This clone was observed once. The J gene is TRBJ2-1, the V gene TRBV4-2; TRBD2 is a possible D gene (6 bases). This CDR3 has 15 amino acids. Germline V gives CDR1 LGHNA, CDR2 YNFKEQ. The V end was cut by 0 bases, the J end by 6 bases, with 12 bases between. CDR3 sequence: CASSQDMGGPNEQFF. CDR3 nucleotide sequence: TGTGCCAGCAGCCAAGATATGGGGGGACCCAATGAGCAGTTCTTC.